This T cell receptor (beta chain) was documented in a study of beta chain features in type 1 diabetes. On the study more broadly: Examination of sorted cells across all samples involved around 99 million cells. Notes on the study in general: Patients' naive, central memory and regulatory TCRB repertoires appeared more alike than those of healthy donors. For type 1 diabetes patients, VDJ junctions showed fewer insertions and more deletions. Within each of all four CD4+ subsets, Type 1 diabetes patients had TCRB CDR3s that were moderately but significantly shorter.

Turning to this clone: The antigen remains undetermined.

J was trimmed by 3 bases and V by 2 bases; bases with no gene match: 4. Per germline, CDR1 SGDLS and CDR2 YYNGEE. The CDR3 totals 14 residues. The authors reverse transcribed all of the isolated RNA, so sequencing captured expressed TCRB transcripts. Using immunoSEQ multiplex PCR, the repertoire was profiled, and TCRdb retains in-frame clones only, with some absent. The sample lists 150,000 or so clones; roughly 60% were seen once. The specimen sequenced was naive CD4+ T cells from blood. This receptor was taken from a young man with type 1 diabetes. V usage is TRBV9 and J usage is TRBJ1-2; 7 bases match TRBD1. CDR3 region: CASSVTGQDYGYTF. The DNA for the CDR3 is TGTGCCAGCAGCGTCACCGGACAGGACTATGGCTACACCTTC.